This T cell receptor beta chain was sequenced during a study of T-cell memory formation after mild COVID-19 (dated by TCRdb to about 2021). For the wider study: TCR sequence clusters from the two donors were found to be largely donor specific. T-cell clones expanding and contracting after mild COVID-19 in a couple of donors were tracked by longitudinal TCRalpha and TCRbeta repertoire sequencing. The cohort was made up of two young adult volunteers, one female and one male, who were previously healthy.

Ficoll-Paque density gradient centrifugation was used to isolate PBMCs. Overall results and qualifications from the work: SARS-CoV-2 specificity was not confirmed for the second-wave clones peaking on day 37. Balanced CD4/CD8 phenotypes were observed for clones contracting from day 15 to 85, whereas a bias towards CD4+ was observed for a second wave of clones expanding from day 15 to 37. Only two mild cases were covered in the study, and larger cohorts including severe cases with pre-infection samples were considered necessary. Contracting CD4+ clones turned up mainly in the CM and EM memory subsets, whereas EMRA was where CD8+ clones were enriched. Some responding clones were detected in pre-infection memory, which suggested that pre-existing cross-reactive memory T cells had joined the SARS-CoV-2 response.

The data were produced on an Illumina NovaSeq 6000. TCRalpha and TCRbeta cDNA libraries were built by 5'RACE with constant-segment primers, adding sample barcodes and unique molecular identifiers. Trizol reagent was used to extract RNA from every sample. Library amplification was performed in two PCR steps, and a second sample barcode and Illumina TruSeq adapters were introduced in the second step. The libraries were sequenced on an Illumina NovaSeq using 2 x 150 bp paired-end reads. From the authors' description of their analysis: With migec v1.2.7, reads were demultiplexed and then collapsed into UMI-guided consensus sequences. Using mixcr v2.1.11, the UMI consensuses were aligned to TRA and TRB V and J templates and assembled into clonotypes. Expanded or contracted clonotypes were those called significant by both edgeR and NoisET, with noise models trained on biological replicates. For edgeR calls, a false discovery rate-adjusted p below 0.01 and a log2 fold-change threshold of 1 were applied. PCA with hierarchical clustering of max-normalized trajectories of the 1000 most abundant clonotypes was used as exploratory dynamics analysis. Each responding clone was given a CD4 or CD8 phenotype based on the CD4+ and CD8+ repertoires, which had been sequenced separately. TCRdb took the public reads, trimmed them with fastp at Q25, ran MiXCR for clone calling and kept in-frame beta chains. Each entry is one CDR3 protein sequence, shown with its most common DNA and genes. What appears here as the V and J calls and clone size reflects TCRdb's work, not the paper's. Counted in this sample were a few hundred thousand distinct CDR3 sequences; about a sixth of them appeared once. The leading ten clones occupy about 23% of the sample.

This clonotype has at least ten counts. Its antigen is unknown. No qualities accompany the bases; no much larger clone lies one base away. The germline V gene (reference sequence) supplies CDR1 DFQATT and CDR2 SNEGSKA. Including the terminal cysteine and phenylalanine, the CDR3 comprises 14 residues. Only the CDR3 region is kept as DNA, spanning 42 bases read in frame from base 1. V has 6 bases trimmed and J has 5 bases trimmed; junction bases matching no gene number 8. Recombination joined TRBV20-1 with TRBJ2-3, with 10 bases in between that match TRBD2. This clonotype was obtained from a young man who had mild COVID-19 (a few samples of this study predate the infection). The sample titles of this study are shuffled in the database, so cell type and time point are left out; the donor was told from shared clones. Sequencing was done on a sample of PBMCs or a T cell subset sorted from them (not recorded which). The nucleotides are TGCAGTGCCCCCCGGGCTAGCGGGGGAGATACGCAGTATTTT. It translates as CSAPRASGGDTQYF.